This T cell receptor beta chain was sequenced during a study of T-cell memory formation after mild COVID-19. The sample holds a few counts of this clonotype. This CDR3 has 17 residues. CDR1 MGHDK and CDR2 SYGVNS come from the germline V gene. Germline trimming cut 11 bases from V and 1 base from J; bases unmatched to any gene: 16. TCRdb fed the 5' RACE reads into MiXCR, producing one record per CDR3 protein. This sample has more than 110,000 distinct CDR3 sequences, with more than 13% found just once. The sample was PBMCs or a T cell subset sorted from them (not recorded which). The sequence was collected from an adult woman who had mild COVID-19 (a few samples of this study predate the infection). Cell type and time point are not known. The chain joins TRBV25-1 to TRBJ2-1; 8 bases are shared with TRBD2. The CDR3 region is CASRGGPDLPSYNEQFF. In nucleotides, the CDR3 is TGTGCCTCTCGGGGGGGTCCAGACCTCCCTTCCTACAATGAGCAGTTCTTC. Full variable domain (rest looked up from reference TRBV25-1 and TRBJ2-1): EADIYQTPRYLVIGTGKKITLECSQTMGHDKMYWYQQDPGMELHLIHYSYGVNSTEKGDLSSESTVSRIRTEHFPLTLESARPSHTSQYLCASRGGPDLPSYNEQFFGPGTRLTVL.